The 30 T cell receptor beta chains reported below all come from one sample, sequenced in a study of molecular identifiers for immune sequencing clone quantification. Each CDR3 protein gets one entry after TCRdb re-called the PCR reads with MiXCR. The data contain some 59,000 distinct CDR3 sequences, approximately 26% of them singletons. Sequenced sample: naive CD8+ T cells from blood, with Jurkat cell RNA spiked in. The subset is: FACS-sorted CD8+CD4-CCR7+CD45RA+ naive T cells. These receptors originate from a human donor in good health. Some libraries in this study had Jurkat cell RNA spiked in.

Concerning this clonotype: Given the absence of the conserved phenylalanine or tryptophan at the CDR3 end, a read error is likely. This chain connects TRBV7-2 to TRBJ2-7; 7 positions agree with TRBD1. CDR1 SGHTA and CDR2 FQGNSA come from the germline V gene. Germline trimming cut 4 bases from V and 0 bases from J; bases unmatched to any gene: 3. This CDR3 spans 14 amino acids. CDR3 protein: CASSSRDSSYEQYS. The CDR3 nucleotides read TGTGCCAGCAGCTCACGGGACAGCTCCTACGAGCAGTACTCC.

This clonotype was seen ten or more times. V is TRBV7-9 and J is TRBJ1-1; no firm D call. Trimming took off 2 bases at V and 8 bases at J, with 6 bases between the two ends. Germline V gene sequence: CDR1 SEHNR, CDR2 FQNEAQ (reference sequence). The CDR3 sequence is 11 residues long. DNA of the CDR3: TGTGCCAGCAGCTTATCGCCGGAAGCTTTCTTT. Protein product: CASSLSPEAFF.

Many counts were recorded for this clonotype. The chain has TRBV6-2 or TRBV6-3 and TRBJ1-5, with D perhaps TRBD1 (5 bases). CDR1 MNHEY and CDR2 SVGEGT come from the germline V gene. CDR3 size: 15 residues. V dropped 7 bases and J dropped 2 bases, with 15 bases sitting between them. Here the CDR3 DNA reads TGTGCCAGCATAGGGGCGAATCTGGGCAATCAGCCCCAGCATTTT. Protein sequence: CASIGANLGNQPQHF.

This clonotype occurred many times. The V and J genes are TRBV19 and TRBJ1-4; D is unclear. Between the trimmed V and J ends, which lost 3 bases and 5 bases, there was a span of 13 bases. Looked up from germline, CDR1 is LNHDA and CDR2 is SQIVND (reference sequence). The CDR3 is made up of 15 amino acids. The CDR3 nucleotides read TGTGCCAGTAGTATCTCAGGAATGCGGAATGAAAAACTGTTTTTT. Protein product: CASSISGMRNEKLFF.

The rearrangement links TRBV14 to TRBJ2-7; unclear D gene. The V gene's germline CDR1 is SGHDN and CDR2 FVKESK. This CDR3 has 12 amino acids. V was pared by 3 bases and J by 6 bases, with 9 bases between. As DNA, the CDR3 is TGTGCCAGCAGCCAGGGAAGCGCCGAGCAGTACTTC. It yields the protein CASSQGSAEQYF.

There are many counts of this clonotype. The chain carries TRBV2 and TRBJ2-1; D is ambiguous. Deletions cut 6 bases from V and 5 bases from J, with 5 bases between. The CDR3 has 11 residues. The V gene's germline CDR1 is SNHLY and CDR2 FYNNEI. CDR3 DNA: TGTGCCAGCAGGGAGCACAATGAGCAGTTCTTC. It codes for CASREHNEQFF.

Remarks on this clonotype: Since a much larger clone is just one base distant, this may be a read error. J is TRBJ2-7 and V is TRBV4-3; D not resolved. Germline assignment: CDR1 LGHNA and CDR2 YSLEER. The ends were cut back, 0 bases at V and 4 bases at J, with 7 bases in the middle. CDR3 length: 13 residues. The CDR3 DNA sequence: TGCGCCAGCAGCCAAGATTTTTGGTACGAGCAGTACTTC. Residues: CASSQDFWYEQYF.

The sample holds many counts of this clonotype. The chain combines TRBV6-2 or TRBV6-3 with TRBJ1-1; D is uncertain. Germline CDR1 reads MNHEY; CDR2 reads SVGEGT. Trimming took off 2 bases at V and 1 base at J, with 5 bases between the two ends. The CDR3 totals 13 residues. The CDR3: CASSYARNTEAFF. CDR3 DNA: TGTGCCAGCAGTTACGCGAGGAACACTGAAGCTTTCTTT.

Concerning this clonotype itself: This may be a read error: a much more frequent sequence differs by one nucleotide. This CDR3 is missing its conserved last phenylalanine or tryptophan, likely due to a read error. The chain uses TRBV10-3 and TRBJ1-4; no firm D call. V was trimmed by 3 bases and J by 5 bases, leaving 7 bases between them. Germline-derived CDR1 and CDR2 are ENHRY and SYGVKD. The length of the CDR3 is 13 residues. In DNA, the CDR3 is TGTGCCATCAGTGATGCCGGGAATGAAAAACTGTTTTTA. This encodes CAISDAGNEKLFL.

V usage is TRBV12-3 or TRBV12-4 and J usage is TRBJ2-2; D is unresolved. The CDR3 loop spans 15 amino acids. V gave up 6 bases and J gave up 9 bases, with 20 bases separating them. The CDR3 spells CASSIVGRIAWELFF. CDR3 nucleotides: TGTGCCAGCAGCATAGTCGGACGGATCGCCTGGGAGCTGTTTTTT.

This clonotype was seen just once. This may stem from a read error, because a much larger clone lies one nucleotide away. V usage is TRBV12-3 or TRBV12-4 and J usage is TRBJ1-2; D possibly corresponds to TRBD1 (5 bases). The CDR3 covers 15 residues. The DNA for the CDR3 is TGTGCCGGCAGCCGAGACGACAGTCTCAACTATGGCTACACCTTC. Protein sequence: CAGSRDDSLNYGYTF.

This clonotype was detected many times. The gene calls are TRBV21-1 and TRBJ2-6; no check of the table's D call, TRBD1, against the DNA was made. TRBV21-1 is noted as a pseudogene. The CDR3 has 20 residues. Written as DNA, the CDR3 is TGTGCCAGCAGCAAAGCGCGCAGACAGTCGCAGAGCTCTGGGGCCAACGTCCTGACTTTC. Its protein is CASSKARRQSQSSGANVLTF.

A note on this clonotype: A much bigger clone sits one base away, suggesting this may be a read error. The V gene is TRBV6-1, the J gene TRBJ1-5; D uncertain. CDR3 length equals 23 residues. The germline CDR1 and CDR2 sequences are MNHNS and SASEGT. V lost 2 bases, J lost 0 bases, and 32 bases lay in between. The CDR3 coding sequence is TGTGCCAGCAGTGAAAGGAAGCCCCATTCGAAGTCGGCGATCGGTTATAGCAATCAGCCCCAGCATTTT. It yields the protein CASSERKPHSKSAIGYSNQPQHF.

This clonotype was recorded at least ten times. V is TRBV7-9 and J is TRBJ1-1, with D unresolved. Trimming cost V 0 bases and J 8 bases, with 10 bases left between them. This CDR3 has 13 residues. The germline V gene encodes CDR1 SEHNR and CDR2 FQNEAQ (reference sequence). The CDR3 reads CASSLAGLGEAFF. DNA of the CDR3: TGTGCCAGCAGCTTAGCAGGTTTGGGGGAAGCTTTCTTT.

The CDR3, as DNA: TGTGCCAGTAGTACTTATTGGGACAACCCGTTGAATCAGCCCCAGCATTTT. This codes for CASSTYWDNPLNQPQHF. V is TRBV19 and J is TRBJ1-5, with D possibly TRBD1 on 6 matching bases. Trimming pared 4 bases from V and 4 bases from J, leaving 20 bases between. Germline values: CDR1 LNHDA, CDR2 SQIVND (reference sequence). The CDR3 loop spans 17 amino acids.

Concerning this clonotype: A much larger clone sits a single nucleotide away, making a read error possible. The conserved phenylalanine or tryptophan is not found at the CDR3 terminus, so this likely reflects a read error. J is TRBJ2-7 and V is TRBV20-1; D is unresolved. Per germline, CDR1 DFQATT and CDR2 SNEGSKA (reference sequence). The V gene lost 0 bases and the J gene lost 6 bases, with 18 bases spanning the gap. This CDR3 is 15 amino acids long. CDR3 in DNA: TGCAGTGCTAGAGATCTGGAAAGCCTCGATCTCGAGCAGTACTTA. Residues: CSARDLESLDLEQYL.

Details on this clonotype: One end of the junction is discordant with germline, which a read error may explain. CDR3 protein: CASSRTSNGQFF. CDR3 sequence (DNA): TGTGCCAGCAGTAGGACTAGCAATGGGCAGTTCTTC. The chain links TRBV11-2 to TRBJ2-1; 8 nucleotides align to TRBD2. Germline V gene data show CDR1 as SGHAT and CDR2 as FQNNGV. The CDR3 is made up of 12 amino acids.

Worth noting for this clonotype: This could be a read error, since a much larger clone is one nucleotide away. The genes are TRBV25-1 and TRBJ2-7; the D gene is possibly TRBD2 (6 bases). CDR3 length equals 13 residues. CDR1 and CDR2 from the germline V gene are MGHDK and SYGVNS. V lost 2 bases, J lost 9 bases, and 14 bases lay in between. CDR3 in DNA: TGTGCCAGCAGTGAAGCAGGGAGGAACGGGCAGTACTTC. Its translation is CASSEAGRNGQYF.

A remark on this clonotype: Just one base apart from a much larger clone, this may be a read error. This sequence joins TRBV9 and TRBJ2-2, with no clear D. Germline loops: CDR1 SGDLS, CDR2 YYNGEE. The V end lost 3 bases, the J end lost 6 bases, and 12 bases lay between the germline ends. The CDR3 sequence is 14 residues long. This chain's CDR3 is CASSGAPNPGELFF. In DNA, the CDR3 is TGTGCCAGCAGCGGAGCCCCAAACCCCGGGGAGCTGTTTTTT.

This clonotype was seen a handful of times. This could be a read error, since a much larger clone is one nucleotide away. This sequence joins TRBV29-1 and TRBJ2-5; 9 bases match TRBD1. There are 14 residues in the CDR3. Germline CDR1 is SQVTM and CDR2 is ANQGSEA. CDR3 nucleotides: TGCAGCGTTTGGGGGACAGGGAAACAAGAGCCCCAGTACTTC. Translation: CSVWGTGKQEPQYF.

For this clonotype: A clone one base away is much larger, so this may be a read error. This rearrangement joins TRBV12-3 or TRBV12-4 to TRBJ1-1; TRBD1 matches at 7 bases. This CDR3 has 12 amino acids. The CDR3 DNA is TGTGTCAGCCGACAGGGGAACACTGAAGCTTTCTTT. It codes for CVSRQGNTEAFF.

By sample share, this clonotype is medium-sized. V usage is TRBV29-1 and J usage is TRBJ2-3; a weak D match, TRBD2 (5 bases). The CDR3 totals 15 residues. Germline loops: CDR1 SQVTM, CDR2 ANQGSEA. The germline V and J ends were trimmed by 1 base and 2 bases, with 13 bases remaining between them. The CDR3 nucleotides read TGCAGCGTTGAAGTCGGCCGACGGGACACAGATACGCAGTATTTT. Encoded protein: CSVEVGRRDTDTQYF.

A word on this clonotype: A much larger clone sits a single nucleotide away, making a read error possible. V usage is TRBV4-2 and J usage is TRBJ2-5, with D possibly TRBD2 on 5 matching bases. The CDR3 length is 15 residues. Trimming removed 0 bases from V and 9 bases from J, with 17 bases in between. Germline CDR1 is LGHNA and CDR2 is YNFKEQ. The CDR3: CASSQDESAWEPQYF. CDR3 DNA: TGTGCCAGCAGCCAAGATGAGTCGGCGTGGGAGCCCCAGTACTTC.

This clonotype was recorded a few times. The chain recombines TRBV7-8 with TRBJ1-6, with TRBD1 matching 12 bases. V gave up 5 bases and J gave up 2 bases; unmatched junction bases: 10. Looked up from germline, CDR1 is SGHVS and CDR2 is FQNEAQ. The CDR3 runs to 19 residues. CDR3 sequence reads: CASSHRDRGLRTYNSPLHF. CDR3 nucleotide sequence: TGTGCCAGCAGCCACCGGGACAGGGGGCTCCGAACCTATAATTCACCCCTCCACTTT.

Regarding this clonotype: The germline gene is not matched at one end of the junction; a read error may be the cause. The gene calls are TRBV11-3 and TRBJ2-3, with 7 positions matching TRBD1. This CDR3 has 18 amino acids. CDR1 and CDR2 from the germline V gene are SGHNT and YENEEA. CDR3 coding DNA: TGTGCCTGCAGCATTCGAACAGGGGCGATTGAGGGCACAGATACGCAGTATTTT. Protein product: CACSIRTGAIEGTDTQYF.

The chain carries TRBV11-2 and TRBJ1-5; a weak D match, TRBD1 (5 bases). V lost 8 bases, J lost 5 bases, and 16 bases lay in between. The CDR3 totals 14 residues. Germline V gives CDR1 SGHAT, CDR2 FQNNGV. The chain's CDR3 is CASGLGTGHQPQHF. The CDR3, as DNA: TGTGCCAGCGGCCTCGGGACCGGGCATCAGCCCCAGCATTTT.

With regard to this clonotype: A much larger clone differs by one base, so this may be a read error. The CDR3 DNA follows: TGTGCCAGCAGCTCGCCGGGGCGAATGAACCCTGAAGCTTTCTTT. As protein: CASSSPGRMNPEAFF. The gene calls are TRBV5-4 and TRBJ1-1; D possibly corresponds to TRBD1 (5 bases). The CDR3 contains 15 residues. Germline V gene lookup returns CDR1 SGHNT and CDR2 YYREEE (reference sequence).

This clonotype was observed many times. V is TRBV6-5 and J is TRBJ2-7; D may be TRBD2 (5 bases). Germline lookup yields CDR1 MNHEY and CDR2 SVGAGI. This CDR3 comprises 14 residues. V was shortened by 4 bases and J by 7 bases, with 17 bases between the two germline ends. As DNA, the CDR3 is TGTGCCAGCAGTTTAAGCGGACCCCTCGGGGAGCAGTACTTC. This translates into CASSLSGPLGEQYF.

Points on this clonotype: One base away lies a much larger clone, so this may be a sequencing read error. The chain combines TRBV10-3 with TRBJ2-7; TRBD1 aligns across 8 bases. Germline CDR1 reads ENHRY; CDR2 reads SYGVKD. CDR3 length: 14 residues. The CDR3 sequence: CAISSGQGYYGQYF. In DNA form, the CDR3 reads TGTGCCATCAGTTCCGGACAGGGTTACTACGGGCAGTACTTC.

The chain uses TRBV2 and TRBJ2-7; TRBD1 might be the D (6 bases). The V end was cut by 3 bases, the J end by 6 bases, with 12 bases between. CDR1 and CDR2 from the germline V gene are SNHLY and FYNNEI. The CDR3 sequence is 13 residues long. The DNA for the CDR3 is TGTGCCAGCAGTGAGGGGGCCATGATCGAGCAGTACTTC. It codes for CASSEGAMIEQYF.